The 10 T cell receptor beta chains below come from one sample, sequenced in a study of response to subunit inactivated influenza vaccine. TCRdb used MiXCR to reprocess the RT-PCR reads, holding one entry per CDR3 protein. The repertoire has around 760,000 distinct CDR3 sequences, 14% of them found once; the top ten carry less than 9%. Material: PBMCs from blood, obtained around two weeks before vaccination. The receptors originated from a man aged 50 to 59 who received an inactivated influenza vaccine.

The chain recombines TRBV2 with TRBJ1-4; D gene unclear. Germline assignment: CDR1 SNHLY and CDR2 FYNNEI. This CDR3 contains 14 residues. V was shortened by 4 bases and J by 8 bases, with 14 bases between the two germline ends. The CDR3 sequence is CASSVRADKEKLFF. The CDR3 bases are TGTGCCAGCAGTGTCCGGGCCGATAAGGAAAAACTGTTTTTT.

This clonotype turned up a few times. V and J are TRBV29-1 and TRBJ1-2, with D possibly matching TRBD1 (5 bases). The germline V gene has CDR1 SQVTM and CDR2 ANQGSEA. Trimming took 4 bases from V and 2 from J, leaving 17 bases between them. This CDR3 has 15 residues. Here the CDR3 DNA reads TGCAGCGTTGTGGTACCCGGGGCCCTAAACTATGGCTACACCTTC. This sequence encodes CSVVVPGALNYGYTF.

This clonotype was observed many times. The chain carries TRBV24-1 and TRBJ2-1; D may correspond to TRBD1 or TRBD2 (5 bases each). Per the germline V gene, CDR1 is KGHDR and CDR2 is SFDVKD. The CDR3 is 14 residues long. With 1 base removed from V and 8 bases from J, the gap between germline ends came to 11 bases. The CDR3 sequence: CATSDLGLGDEQFF. CDR3 sequence (DNA): TGTGCCACCAGTGATTTAGGCTTGGGGGATGAGCAGTTCTTC.

This clonotype was observed many times. V and J are TRBV7-9 and TRBJ2-2; 10 bases fit TRBD1. Per germline, CDR1 SEHNR and CDR2 FQNEAQ (reference sequence). V was clipped by 5 bases and J by 4 bases; unmatched bases: 4. This CDR3 has 15 residues. CDR3 protein: CASSPDRGFTGELFF. CDR3 sequence (DNA): TGTGCCAGCAGCCCGGACAGGGGGTTCACCGGGGAGCTGTTTTTT.

This clonotype was counted a few times. The chain combines TRBV20-1 with TRBJ2-3, with 15 bases that match TRBD2. Unmatched junction bases numbered 6, after V lost 0 bases and J lost 5 bases. Germline CDR1 is DFQATT and CDR2 is SNEGSKA (reference sequence). There are 17 residues in the CDR3. CDR3 bases: TGCAGTGCTAGAGACCCAGGACTAGCGGGGGGGCAAGATACGCAGTATTTT. Translating gives CSARDPGLAGGQDTQYF.

This clonotype was counted at least ten times. This sequence joins TRBV4-3 and TRBJ2-1; the match to TRBD2 covers 13 bases. The CDR3 has 18 amino acids. Germline V gene lookup returns CDR1 LGHNA and CDR2 YSLEER. The V and J ends lost 0 bases and 9 bases, in that order; junction bases with no gene match: 11. This CDR3 reads CASSQEVVGTSGNGEQFF. The CDR3 DNA follows: TGCGCCAGCAGCCAAGAAGTGGTAGGGACTAGCGGGAACGGTGAGCAGTTCTTC.

This clonotype was counted between two and nine times. The V gene is TRBV12-3 or TRBV12-4, the J gene TRBJ2-2; D uncertain. This CDR3 has 16 residues. V lost 4 bases, J lost 0 bases, and 12 bases lay in between. CDR3 loop: CASSSDGRSNTGELFF. CDR3 nucleotide sequence: TGTGCCAGCAGTTCGGACGGGCGGTCGAACACCGGGGAGCTGTTTTTT.

This clonotype was counted many times. The rearrangement uses TRBV12-3 or TRBV12-4 and TRBJ2-1; 7 bases align to TRBD2. The junction had 11 bases not matched to a gene; V was cut back by 6 bases and J by 3 bases. The CDR3 runs 16 residues. The chain's CDR3 is CASSPGGVTYYNEQFF. In DNA, the CDR3 is TGTGCCAGCAGCCCTGGGGGGGTTACCTACTACAATGAGCAGTTCTTC.

The chain uses TRBV5-1 and TRBJ2-5; D not resolved. V was trimmed by 5 bases and J by 4 bases, leaving 12 bases between them. Per germline, CDR1 SGHRS and CDR2 YFSETQ. There are 13 residues in the CDR3. CDR3 region: CASRFLEIETQYF. Here the CDR3 DNA reads TGCGCCAGCAGGTTCCTAGAGATAGAGACCCAGTACTTC.

In its sample, this clonotype was seen many times. This chain connects TRBV10-3 to TRBJ2-1, with D hard to call. The CDR3 is 11 amino acids. CDR1 ENHRY and CDR2 SYGVKD come from the germline V gene. V shed 0 bases and J shed 8 bases, with 2 bases lying between them. The CDR3 coding sequence is TGTGCCATCAGTGAGTCCTATGAGCAGTTCTTC. This encodes CAISESYEQFF.